The T cell receptor beta chain described here comes from a study of post-analysis software for immune sequencing data. About the study: Multiple sclerosis in the patients followed relapsing-remitting, secondary progressive and progressive-relapsing courses.

Unique molecular identifiers were present in the TCR beta cDNA libraries. Researchers reported 400,000 to 600,000 cDNA molecules coming from around 1 to 10 million T cells. MiXCR, run by TCRdb on the PCR reads, gives a single entry per CDR3 protein. The repertoire has roughly 540,000 distinct CDR3 sequences, under 40% of them found once; the top ten carry 4.5% to 7.5%. In its sample, this clonotype was seen a few times. Its antigen is currently unknown. CDR1 is MNHEY, CDR2 SMNVEV, per germline (reference sequence). Trimming removed 4 bases at V and 2 bases at J, with 12 bases between. This CDR3 spans 15 amino acids. Overall study results and limits: F-measure co-clustering was strong for batch-matched samples. Roughly five TRBV segments, including TRBV5-6, TRBV5-1 and TRBV20-1, were more frequent in patients than controls. Controls significantly exceeded multiple sclerosis patients in normalized Chao1 diversity.

The rearrangement uses TRBV27 and TRBJ1-5, with D perhaps matching TRBD1 (6 bases). The specimen sequenced was blood. The receptor was isolated from a girl aged 2-17 years with multiple sclerosis. The CDR3 DNA follows: TGTGCCAGCAGTTCAACCCCAGGGGGCAATCAGCCCCAGCATTTT. This sequence encodes CASSSTPGGNQPQHF.